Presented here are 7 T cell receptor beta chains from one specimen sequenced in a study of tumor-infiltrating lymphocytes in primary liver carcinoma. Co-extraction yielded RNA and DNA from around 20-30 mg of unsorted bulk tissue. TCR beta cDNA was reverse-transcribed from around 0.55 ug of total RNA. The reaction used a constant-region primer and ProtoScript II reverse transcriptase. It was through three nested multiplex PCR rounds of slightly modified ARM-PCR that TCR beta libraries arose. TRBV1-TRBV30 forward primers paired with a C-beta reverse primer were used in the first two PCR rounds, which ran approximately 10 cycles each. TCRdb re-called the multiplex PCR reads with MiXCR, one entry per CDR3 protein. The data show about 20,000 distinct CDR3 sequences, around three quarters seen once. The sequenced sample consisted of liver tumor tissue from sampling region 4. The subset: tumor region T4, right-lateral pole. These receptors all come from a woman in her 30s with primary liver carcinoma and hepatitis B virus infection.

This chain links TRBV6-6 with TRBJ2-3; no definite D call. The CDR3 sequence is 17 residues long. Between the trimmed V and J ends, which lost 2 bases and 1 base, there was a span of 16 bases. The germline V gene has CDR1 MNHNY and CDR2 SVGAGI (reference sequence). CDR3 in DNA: TGTGCCAGCAGTTACCAGACCGGACCTTTATGCACAGATACGCAGTATTTT. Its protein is CASSYQTGPLCTDTQYF.

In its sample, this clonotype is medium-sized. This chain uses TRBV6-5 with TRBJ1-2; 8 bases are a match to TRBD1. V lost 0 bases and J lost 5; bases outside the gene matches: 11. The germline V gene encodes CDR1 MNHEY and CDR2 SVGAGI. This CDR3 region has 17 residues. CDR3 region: CASSYSRTTGDMYGYTF. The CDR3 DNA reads TGTGCCAGCAGTTACTCCCGGACGACAGGGGATATGTATGGCTACACCTTC.

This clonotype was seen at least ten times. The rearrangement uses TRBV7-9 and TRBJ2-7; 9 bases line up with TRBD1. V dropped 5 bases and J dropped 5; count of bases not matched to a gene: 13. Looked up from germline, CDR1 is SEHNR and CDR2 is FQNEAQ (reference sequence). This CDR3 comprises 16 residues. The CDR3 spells CASSPKQGAGQNEQYF. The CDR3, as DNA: TGTGCCAGCAGCCCCAAACAGGGGGCCGGTCAGAACGAGCAGTACTTC.

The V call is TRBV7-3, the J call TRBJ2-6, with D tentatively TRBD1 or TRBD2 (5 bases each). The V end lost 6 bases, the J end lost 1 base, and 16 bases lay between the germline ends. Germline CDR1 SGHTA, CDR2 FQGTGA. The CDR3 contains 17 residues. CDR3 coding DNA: TGTGCCAGCAGGCGACGGGGCGATTCTTCTGGGGCCAACGTCCTGACTTTC. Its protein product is CASRRRGDSSGANVLTF.

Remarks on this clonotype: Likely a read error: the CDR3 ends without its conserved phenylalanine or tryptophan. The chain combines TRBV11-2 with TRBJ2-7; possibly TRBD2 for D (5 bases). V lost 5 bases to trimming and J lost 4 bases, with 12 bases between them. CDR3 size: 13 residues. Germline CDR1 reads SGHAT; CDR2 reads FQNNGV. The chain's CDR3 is CASSPGKTYEQYL. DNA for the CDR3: TGTGCCAGCAGCCCCGGGAAAACTTACGAGCAGTACCTC.

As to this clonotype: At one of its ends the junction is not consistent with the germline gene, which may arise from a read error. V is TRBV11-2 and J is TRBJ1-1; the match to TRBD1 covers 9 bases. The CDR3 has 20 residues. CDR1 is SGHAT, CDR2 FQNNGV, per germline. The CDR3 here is CASSAWHRGRKRWSNTEASF. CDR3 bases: TGTGCCAGCAGCGCTTGGCACAGGGGGCGCAAGAGGTGGAGTAACACTGAAGCTTCCTTC.

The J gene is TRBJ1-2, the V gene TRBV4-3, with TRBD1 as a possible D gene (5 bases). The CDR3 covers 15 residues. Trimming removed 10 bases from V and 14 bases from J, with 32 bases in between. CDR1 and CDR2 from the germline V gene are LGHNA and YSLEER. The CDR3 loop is CANNQDWGRVNGYTF. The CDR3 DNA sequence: TGCGCCAACAACCAAGACTGGGGCAGGGTGAATGGTTATACCTTC.